Presented here are 6 T cell receptor beta chains from one specimen sequenced in a study of T cell repertoires in cytomegalovirus infection. These TCRs are of unknown antigen specificity. TCRdb redid the calling of the reads with MiXCR, one entry per CDR3 protein. The sample lists under 350,000 distinct CDR3 sequences; approximately 22% were seen once. The sample was cultured PBMCs, taken from culture after CMV antigen stimulation. These receptors originate from a human donor in good health (CMV status not recorded). Some clones in this sample may be carry-over from other donors' samples.

This clonotype was seen a handful of times. The V call is TRBV10-3, the J call TRBJ2-5, with D unclear. V was trimmed by 3 bases and J by 5 bases, leaving 10 bases between them. The CDR3 is 13 residues long. Per germline, CDR1 ENHRY and CDR2 SYGVKD. CDR3: CAISEIGGETQYF. The CDR3 coding sequence is TGTGCCATCAGTGAAATTGGCGGCGAGACCCAGTACTTC.

V and J are TRBV2 and TRBJ2-7; 9 positions match TRBD1. Germline V gene sequence: CDR1 SNHLY, CDR2 FYNNEI. The CDR3 spans 14 residues. V lost 5 bases, J lost 3 bases, and 5 bases stayed unmatched. The CDR3 protein is CASSTGTGFYEQYF. CDR3 coding DNA: TGTGCCAGCAGTACCGGGACAGGGTTCTACGAGCAGTACTTC.

This clonotype has at least ten counts. This chain uses TRBV7-2 with TRBJ2-2; D is ambiguous. CDR1 and CDR2 from the germline V gene are SGHTA and FQGNSA. Trimming pared 1 base from V and 7 bases from J, leaving 13 bases between. This CDR3 has 15 amino acids. The CDR3 nucleotides read TGTGCCAGCAGCTTAGTTACACGATCGGGCGGGGAGCTGTTTTTT. Residues: CASSLVTRSGGELFF.

This sequence joins TRBV12-3 or TRBV12-4 and TRBJ1-6; 12 bases match TRBD1. The CDR3 extends over 16 amino acids. The V and J ends lost 6 bases and 9 bases, in that order; junction bases with no gene match: 9. The CDR3 DNA reads TGTGCCAGCAGCCCGACCCCGGGACAGGGGGCTTCACCCCTCCACTTT. It specifies CASSPTPGQGASPLHF.

The chain combines TRBV7-2 with TRBJ2-5; D is ambiguous. The ends were cut back, 2 bases at V and 1 base at J, with 11 bases in the middle. This CDR3 region has 15 residues. CDR1 is SGHTA, CDR2 FQGNSA, per germline. The CDR3 bases are TGTGCCAGCAGCTTACAAGTCAGTCTCCAAGAGACCCAGTACTTC. Residues: CASSLQVSLQETQYF.

This chain joins TRBV5-4 and TRBJ2-1, with D tentatively TRBD1 (6 bases). Trimming stripped 3 bases from V and 4 bases from J, with 14 bases between. Germline V CDR1 and CDR2: SGHNT, YYREEE (reference sequence). The CDR3 sequence is 15 residues long. The CDR3 region is CASSSPGQHYNEQFF. Here the CDR3 DNA reads TGTGCCAGCAGCTCCCCGGGACAACATTACAATGAGCAGTTCTTC. Based on the CDR3 plus reference TRBV5-4 and TRBJ2-1, the full variable domain is ETGVTQSPTHLIKTRGQQVTLRCSSQSGHNTVSWYQQALGQGPQFIFQYYREEENGRGNFPPRFSGLQFPNYSSELNVNALELDDSALYLCASSSPGQHYNEQFFGPGTRLTVL.